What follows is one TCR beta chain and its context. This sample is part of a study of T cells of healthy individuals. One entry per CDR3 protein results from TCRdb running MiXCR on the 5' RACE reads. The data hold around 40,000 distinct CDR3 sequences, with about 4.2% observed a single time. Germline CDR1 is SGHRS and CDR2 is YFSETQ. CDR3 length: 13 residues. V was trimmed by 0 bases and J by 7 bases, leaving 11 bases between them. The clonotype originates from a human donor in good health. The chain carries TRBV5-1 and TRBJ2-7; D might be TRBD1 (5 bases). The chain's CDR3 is CASSLGTGEEQYF. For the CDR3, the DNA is TGCGCCAGCAGCTTGGGTACAGGTGAAGAGCAGTACTTC.